This passage covers 23 T cell receptor beta chains from one sample sequenced in a study of shared clonotypes between healthy human individuals. CD8 cells classed as naive were CD45RO-negative and positively selected for CCR7, excluding terminally differentiated effector memory CD45RA+ cells. Generated by immunoSEQ multiplex PCR, the TCRdb table keeps only in-frame clones and is missing some. This sample yields around 2.1 million clones, of which 85% to 95% are seen a single time; roughly 1.8% belongs to the top ten. Sequenced material: naive CD8+ T cells from PBMCs. These receptors originate from a man aged 18 to 29 in good health. Some clones in this sample may be carry-over from other donors' samples.

On this clone: The junction does not match germline at one end; this may be a read error. Other DNA sequences of this sample code for an identical CDR3. This chain links TRBV5-1 with TRBJ1-1, with D hard to call. Looked up from germline, CDR1 is SGHRS and CDR2 is YFSETQ. This CDR3 has 13 residues. The CDR3 DNA follows: TGCGCCAGCAGTTTGGGTGCCGGGACTGAAGCTTTCTTT. Its translation is CASSLGAGTEAFF.

The J gene is TRBJ1-1, the V gene TRBV19; TRBD1 might be the D (5 bases). Between the trimmed V and J ends, which lost 5 bases and 10 bases, there was a span of 20 bases. CDR3 length equals 14 residues. In germline, CDR1 is LNHDA, CDR2 SQIVND (reference sequence). The CDR3 DNA is TGTGCCAGTAGTCCCCGGACAAAGGAGAGTGGAGCTTTCTTT. Translated: CASSPRTKESGAFF.

The chain has TRBV7-8 and TRBJ2-3; a weak D match, TRBD2 (5 bases). Deletions cut 2 bases from V and 0 bases from J, with 9 bases between. Germline values: CDR1 SGHVS, CDR2 FQNEAQ. The length of the CDR3 is 15 residues. In nucleotides, the CDR3 is TGTGCCAGCAGCTTAACCGGGATTAGCACAGATACGCAGTATTTT. Residues: CASSLTGISTDTQYF.

The chain employs TRBV11-3 and TRBJ2-2; D possibly matches TRBD1 or TRBD2 (5 bases each). V lost 5 bases and J 5 bases, leaving 15 bases between the germline ends. The CDR3 runs to 15 residues. From germline, CDR1 is SGHNT and CDR2 YENEEA. For the CDR3, the DNA is TGTGCCAGCAGCGGCCGGGACGGGAATACCGGGGAGCTGTTTTTT. It is translated as CASSGRDGNTGELFF.

The genes are TRBV6-5 and TRBJ1-2; perhaps TRBD1 as D (5 bases). Trimming removed 5 bases from V and 6 bases from J, with 19 bases in between. CDR1 and CDR2 (germline): MNHEY, SVGAGI. This CDR3 has 15 residues. Here the CDR3 DNA reads TGTGCCAGCAGTACCCGGTCACAGAGAGGGGATGGCTACACCTTC. This translates into CASSTRSQRGDGYTF.

This rearrangement joins TRBV7-9 to TRBJ2-1, with D uncertain. CDR3 length: 14 residues. V was trimmed by 5 bases and J by 5 bases, leaving 13 bases between them. From germline, CDR1 is SEHNR and CDR2 FQNEAQ (reference sequence). The CDR3, as DNA: TGTGCCAGCAGCGTTGACTCGGGCCACAATGAGCAGTTCTTC. Encoded protein: CASSVDSGHNEQFF.

J is TRBJ2-5 and V is TRBV28, with D unresolved. The CDR3 contains 16 residues. Germline lookup yields CDR1 MDHEN and CDR2 SYDVKM. V lost 4 bases, J lost 2 bases, and 17 bases lay in between. CDR3 sequence: CASSSLAWGLQETQYF. CDR3 sequence (DNA): TGTGCCAGCAGTTCGCTCGCCTGGGGTTTACAAGAGACCCAGTACTTC.

The V call is TRBV7-9, the J call TRBJ1-4; 9 bases map to TRBD1. The CDR3 runs 15 residues. Germline V CDR1 and CDR2: SEHNR, FQNEAQ (reference sequence). Trimming took 5 bases from V and 6 from J; bases not matched to a gene: 7. CDR3 protein: CASSAGDREYEKLFF. CDR3 in DNA: TGTGCCAGCAGCGCGGGGGACAGGGAGTATGAAAAACTGTTTTTT.

The rearrangement links TRBV7-3 to TRBJ1-1; 8 bases match TRBD1. This CDR3 contains 15 residues. The V and J ends lost 5 bases and 4 bases, in that order; junction bases with no gene match: 9. Per germline, CDR1 SGHTA and CDR2 FQGTGA. The CDR3 sequence is CASSTRQGKATEAFF. For the CDR3, the DNA is TGTGCCAGCAGCACGCGACAGGGGAAGGCCACTGAAGCTTTCTTT.

The rearrangement joins TRBV14 to TRBJ2-7; 8 nucleotides line up with TRBD1. CDR1 is SGHDN, CDR2 FVKESK, per germline. The CDR3 spans 14 residues. V trimming: 3 bases; J trimming: 5 bases; junction bases outside the gene matches: 6. CDR3 bases: TGTGCCAGCAGCCACAGGGGGCACCTTAACGAGCAGTACTTC. Its protein product is CASSHRGHLNEQYF.

The CDR3 reads CASTDRGGGETQYF. CDR3 DNA sequence: TGTGCCAGCACAGACAGGGGAGGTGGAGAGACCCAGTACTTC. The chain carries TRBV6-5 and TRBJ2-5; 8 bases are shared with TRBD1. Germline V gives CDR1 MNHEY, CDR2 SVGAGI. The CDR3 has 14 residues. V trimming: 7 bases; J trimming: 4 bases; junction bases outside the gene matches: 8.

Here the CDR3 reads CASREGDFRGANVLTF. The CDR3 DNA reads as TGTGCCAGCAGGGAGGGGGATTTTCGTGGGGCCAACGTCCTGACTTTC. The chain carries TRBV27 and TRBJ2-6; D tentatively reads TRBD1 or TRBD2 (6 bases each). Trimming took off 6 bases at V and 3 bases at J, with 15 bases between the two ends. The CDR3 covers 16 residues. Per the germline V gene, CDR1 is MNHEY and CDR2 is SMNVEV (reference sequence).

The chain joins TRBV7-7 to TRBJ2-1, with unresolved D. Germline V CDR1 and CDR2: SSHAT, FNYEAQ (reference sequence). Trimming removed 0 bases at V and 7 bases at J, with 10 bases between. This CDR3 spans 14 amino acids. The CDR3 region is CASSLAVGKNEQFF. For the CDR3, the DNA is TGTGCCAGCAGCTTAGCGGTCGGCAAAAATGAGCAGTTCTTC.

V is TRBV11-1 and J is TRBJ1-1; D gene unclear. V dropped 0 bases and J dropped 0 bases, with 8 bases sitting between them. The CDR3 runs to 15 residues. Germline V gives CDR1 SGHAT, CDR2 FQDESV (reference sequence). The chain's CDR3 is CASSLAPPVNTEAFF. The CDR3 bases are TGTGCCAGCAGCTTAGCGCCCCCAGTGAACACTGAAGCTTTCTTT.

The V call is TRBV29-1, the J call TRBJ2-2, with unresolved D. The CDR3 sequence is 15 residues long. CDR1 SQVTM and CDR2 ANQGSEA come from the germline V gene. The V and J ends lost 2 bases and 5 bases respectively, with 15 bases between them. The DNA for the CDR3 is TGCAGCGTTGAAATTTTGGGGTTGGAAACCGGGGAGCTGTTTTTT. This translates into CSVEILGLETGELFF.

This clone is a singleton in its sample. The V call is TRBV28, the J call TRBJ1-2; no firm D call. Germline CDR1 and CDR2: MDHEN and SYDVKM. Between the trimmed V and J ends, which lost 2 bases and 4 bases, there was a span of 11 bases. CDR3 length equals 14 residues. The CDR3 is CASSLVLTGYGYTF. The CDR3 nucleotides read TGTGCCAGCAGTTTAGTCCTAACCGGCTATGGCTACACCTTC.

J is TRBJ1-3 and V is TRBV9; D is unclear. V lost 0 bases, J lost 0 bases, and 7 bases lay in between. The CDR3 contains 15 residues. Germline assignment: CDR1 SGDLS and CDR2 YYNGEE. The CDR3 protein is CASSVGARSGNTIYF. In nucleotides, the CDR3 is TGTGCCAGCAGCGTAGGAGCACGCTCTGGAAACACCATATATTTT. The entire variable domain, with the rest obtained from reference TRBV9 and TRBJ1-3, is as follows: DSGVTQTPKHLITATGQRVTLRCSPRSGDLSVYWYQQSLDQGLQFLIQYYNGEERAKGNILERFSAQQFPDLHSELNLSSLELGDSALYFCASSVGARSGNTIYFGEGSWLTVV.

The V and J genes are TRBV27 and TRBJ1-5, with 8 bases lining up with TRBD1. J lost 4 bases, V lost 4 bases, and 3 bases had no gene match. Germline V lookup: CDR1 MNHEY, CDR2 SMNVEV (reference sequence). This CDR3 is built from 14 residues. The CDR3 coding sequence is TGTGCCAGCAGTTACAGGACAGGGAATCAGCCCCAGCATTTT. This encodes CASSYRTGNQPQHF.

The chain has TRBV28 and TRBJ2-7; TRBD1 is a possible D gene (5 bases). V was cut by 7 bases and J by 0 bases, with 16 bases left in between. There are 15 residues in the CDR3. CDR1 is MDHEN, CDR2 SYDVKM, per germline. CDR3 protein: CASTSLQGSSYEQYF. For the CDR3, the DNA is TGTGCCAGCACCTCCTTGCAGGGAAGCTCCTACGAGCAGTACTTC.

The V and J genes are TRBV15 and TRBJ1-4, with D possibly being TRBD1 (5 bases). There are 14 residues in the CDR3. In germline, CDR1 is LNHNV, CDR2 YYDKDF (reference sequence). V was cut by 0 bases and J by 7 bases, with 9 bases left in between. The CDR3 coding sequence is TGTGCCACCAGCAGAGAAAGGGGAGGTGAAAAACTGTTTTTT. Protein product: CATSRERGGEKLFF.

This chain uses TRBV9 with TRBJ2-3; TRBD2 matches at 11 bases. V lost 0 bases and J lost 7; bases outside the gene matches: 10. The CDR3 covers 17 residues. Germline assignment: CDR1 SGDLS and CDR2 YYNGEE. The CDR3 bases are TGTGCCAGCAGCGTAGCTAGGGCTAGCGGGGGGCCGAATACGCAGTATTTT. Protein: CASSVARASGGPNTQYF.

The rearrangement links TRBV5-3 to TRBJ2-7; D uncertain. TRBV5-3 is treated as an ORF (open reading frame) with a function not yet certain. Trimming removed 4 bases from V and 1 base from J, with 12 bases in between. The CDR3 runs 14 residues. The CDR3 DNA follows: TGTGCCAGAAGCCTGAAGGGTCTGTCCTACGAGCAGTACTTC. As protein: CARSLKGLSYEQYF.

CDR3 DNA: TGTGCCAGCAGTCCCACCGTGACAGGGCCCTATGGCTACACCTTC. Translation: CASSPTVTGPYGYTF. The chain has TRBV28 and TRBJ1-2; the match to TRBD1 covers 7 bases. This CDR3 spans 15 amino acids. Looked up from germline, CDR1 is MDHEN and CDR2 is SYDVKM. Trimming took 5 bases from V and 4 from J; bases not matched to a gene: 10.